Shown below are 26 T cell receptor beta chains from a single sample sequenced in a study of blood T cell repertoires in COVID-19. The table came from immunoSEQ multiplex PCR; TCRdb's copy has only in-frame clones and leaves some out. The sample carries about 84,000 clones, about 73% recorded once. Sequencing was carried out using peripheral blood. These receptors were obtained from a man aged 45-65 years with active or convalescent COVID-19.

The chain links TRBV19 to TRBJ1-5; D unclear. This CDR3 region has 14 residues. The germline V gene encodes CDR1 LNHDA and CDR2 SQIVND (reference sequence). V lost 2 bases and J lost 4, with 9 bases in between. The CDR3 DNA is TGTGCCAGTAGTATAAGCCGGGGAAATCAGCCCCAGCATTTT. Translating gives CASSISRGNQPQHF. Complete variable domain (other parts from reference TRBV19 and TRBJ1-5): DGGITQSPKYLFRKEGQNVTLSCEQNLNHDAMYWYRQDPGQGLRLIYYSQIVNDFQKGDIAEGYSVSREKKESFPLTVTSAQKNPTAFYLCASSISRGNQPQHFGDGTRLSIL.

The chain couples TRBV11-2 to TRBJ1-1; D is perhaps TRBD1 (5 bases). The germline V gene encodes CDR1 SGHAT and CDR2 FQNNGV. This CDR3 comprises 11 residues. V was cut by 4 bases and J by 11 bases, with 11 bases left in between. CDR3 protein: CASSSRVGAFF. The CDR3 bases are TGTGCCAGCAGCTCCAGGGTTGGGGCTTTCTTT. Complete variable domain (other parts from reference TRBV11-2 and TRBJ1-1): EAGVAQSPRYKIIEKRQSVAFWCNPISGHATLYWYQQILGQGPKLLIQFQNNGVVDDSQLPKDRFSAERLKGVDSTLKIQPAKLEDSAVYLCASSSRVGAFFGQGTRLTVV.

This rearrangement joins TRBV18 to TRBJ1-2; the D gene is possibly TRBD1 (5 bases). The CDR3 is 15 residues long. The germline gives CDR1 KGHSH, CDR2 LQKENI. Trimming cost V 7 bases and J 2 bases, with 17 bases left between them. CDR3 amino acids: CASFTGGPKNYGYTF. The CDR3 DNA follows: TGTGCCAGCTTTACGGGGGGACCGAAAAACTATGGCTACACCTTC. The full variable domain, rest sourced from reference TRBV18 and TRBJ1-2, is NAGVMQNPRHLVRRRGQEARLRCSPMKGHSHVYWYRQLPEEGLKFMVYLQKENIIDESGMPKERFSAEFPKEGPSILRIQQVVRGDSAAYFCASFTGGPKNYGYTFGSGTRLTVV.

The V gene is TRBV4-2, the J gene TRBJ2-1; 7 bases align to TRBD1. The V gene end was trimmed by 2 bases and the J gene end by 9 bases; junction bases not matched to a gene: 7. Germline CDR1 reads LGHNA; CDR2 reads YNFKEQ. The CDR3 has 14 residues. In DNA form, the CDR3 reads TGTGCCAGCAGCCAATCGACAGGGCCCACTGAGCAGTTCTTC. Translating gives CASSQSTGPTEQFF.

The rearrangement uses TRBV7-6 and TRBJ2-3; TRBD2 matches 9 bases. CDR3 length: 15 residues. After removal of 5 bases from V and 0 bases from J, the junction contained 3 bases not matched to a gene. Germline V gene sequence: CDR1 SGHVS, CDR2 FNYEAQ. The CDR3 protein is CASSRSGGSTDTQYF. The CDR3 DNA is TGTGCCAGCAGCCGTAGCGGGGGCAGCACAGATACGCAGTATTTT. Drawing the rest from reference TRBV7-6 and TRBJ2-3, the complete variable domain is GAGVSQSPRYKVTKRGQDVALRCDPISGHVSLYWYRQALGQGPEFLTYFNYEAQQDKSGLPNDRFSAERPEGSISTLTIQRTEQRDSAMYRCASSRSGGSTDTQYFGPGTRLTVL.

The V and J genes are TRBV6-5 and TRBJ1-2, with D uncertain. The CDR3 is made up of 14 amino acids. Trimming left V 0 bases short and J 0 bases short, with 5 bases between. Looked up from germline, CDR1 is MNHEY and CDR2 is SVGAGI. CDR3 sequence (DNA): TGTGCCAGCAGTTACTCCGGTACTAACTATGGCTACACCTTC. As protein: CASSYSGTNYGYTF.

The V gene is TRBV30, the J gene TRBJ2-7; 14 bases are a match to TRBD2. This CDR3 region has 18 residues. CDR1 and CDR2 (germline): GTSNPN, SVGIG (reference sequence). V dropped 2 bases and J dropped 4; count of bases not matched to a gene: 13. The CDR3 nucleotides read TGTGCCTGGAGTCCAGAAGTACGGACTAGCGGGGGGAAATACGAGCAGTACTTC. Translated: CAWSPEVRTSGGKYEQYF.

The J gene is TRBJ1-1, the V gene TRBV5-5; D gene uncertain. Trimming left V 0 bases short and J 6 bases short, with 6 bases between. Germline V CDR1 and CDR2: SGHKS, YYEKEE (reference sequence). CDR3 length equals 12 residues. Here the CDR3 DNA reads TGTGCCAGCAGCTTGGTTGACTCTGAAGCTTTCTTT. It is translated as CASSLVDSEAFF. The full variable domain, in which reference TRBV5-5 and TRBJ1-1 provide the parts outside the CDR3, is DAGVTQSPTHLIKTRGQQVTLRCSPISGHKSVSWYQQVLGQGPQFIFQYYEKEERGRGNFPDRFSARQFPNYSSELNVNALLLGDSALYLCASSLVDSEAFFGQGTRLTVV.

The rearrangement joins TRBV5-5 to TRBJ1-1, with D perhaps TRBD1 (5 bases). Germline lookup yields CDR1 SGHKS and CDR2 YYEKEE (reference sequence). V dropped 6 bases and J dropped 10 bases, with 25 bases sitting between them. The CDR3 has 15 amino acids. CDR3 residues: CASTLIGGTSLSAFF. The CDR3 nucleotides read TGTGCCAGCACCCTGATCGGCGGGACCTCGTTGTCAGCTTTCTTT.

The V call is TRBV7-8, the J call TRBJ2-1; perhaps TRBD2 as D (6 bases). The V and J ends lost 4 bases and 5 bases respectively, with 15 bases between them. Germline values: CDR1 SGHVS, CDR2 FQNEAQ. This CDR3 contains 15 residues. The CDR3 sequence: CASSSRTTQNNEQFF. Here the CDR3 DNA reads TGTGCCAGCAGCTCGCGGACTACCCAAAACAATGAGCAGTTCTTC.

This clone was detected only once. The chain links TRBV11-2 to TRBJ1-4; D is unresolved. Germline lookup yields CDR1 SGHAT and CDR2 FQNNGV. This CDR3 contains 16 residues. Trimming removed 5 bases from V and 1 base from J, with 14 bases in between. CDR3 in amino acids: CASSPEFGGTNEKLFF. The DNA for the CDR3 is TGTGCCAGCAGCCCCGAGTTCGGTGGAACTAATGAAAAACTGTTTTTT.

The chain links TRBV29-1 to TRBJ1-2; D might be TRBD1 (5 bases). The CDR3 contains 14 residues. Between the trimmed V and J ends, which lost 1 base and 2 bases, there was a span of 11 bases. Germline lookup yields CDR1 SQVTM and CDR2 ANQGSEA. The DNA for the CDR3 is TGCAGCGTTGAAGGGGGTGCAGGGAACTATGGCTACACCTTC. It is translated as CSVEGGAGNYGYTF.

The chain uses TRBV7-2 and TRBJ2-7; 11 nucleotides align to TRBD1. CDR1 and CDR2 (germline): SGHTA, FQGNSA. J lost 3 bases, V lost 1 base, and 5 bases had no gene match. CDR3 length equals 16 residues. DNA of the CDR3: TGTGCCAGCAGCTTAGGGGGTGGGACAGGGGGCTACGAGCAGTACTTC. Translating it yields CASSLGGGTGGYEQYF. Supplemented by reference TRBV7-2 and TRBJ2-7, the full variable domain reads GAGVSQSPSNKVTEKGKDVELRCDPISGHTALYWYRQSLGQGLEFLIYFQGNSAPDKSGLPSDRFSAERTGGSVSTLTIQRTQQEDSAVYLCASSLGGGTGGYEQYFGPGTRLTVT.

The rearrangement joins TRBV29-1 to TRBJ1-2; TRBD1 aligns across 7 bases. Trimming at V came to 4 bases and at J to 0 bases, leaving 2 bases not matched to a gene. There are 13 residues in the CDR3. Germline V gene sequence: CDR1 SQVTM, CDR2 ANQGSEA. CDR3 DNA sequence: TGCAGCGTTGGGCAGGGGGCTAACTATGGCTACACCTTC. This sequence encodes CSVGQGANYGYTF.

A few counts support this clone. The chain carries TRBV6-6 and TRBJ1-2, with unresolved D. Germline V lookup: CDR1 MNHNY, CDR2 SVGAGI (reference sequence). V was cut by 11 bases and J by 7 bases, with 17 bases left in between. The CDR3 totals 12 residues. In DNA, the CDR3 is TGTGCCTGCGGCGGAGCCGCCGGTGGCTACACCTTC. Its protein is CACGGAAGGYTF.

The gene calls are TRBV24-1 and TRBJ2-2, with 11 nucleotides matching TRBD2. Germline CDR1 and CDR2: KGHDR and SFDVKD. Trimming at V came to 4 bases and at J to 6 bases, leaving 6 bases not matched to a gene. The CDR3 is 16 residues long. The CDR3 region is CATSDPTSGGSGELFF. CDR3 sequence (DNA): TGTGCCACCAGTGACCCTACTAGCGGGGGATCCGGGGAGCTGTTTTTT.

This clone was observed once. This rearrangement joins TRBV7-2 to TRBJ1-5; 9 bases agree with TRBD1. The germline CDR1 and CDR2 sequences are SGHTA and FQGNSA. The CDR3 runs 14 residues. After removal of 3 bases from V and 10 bases from J, the junction contained 7 bases not matched to a gene. The CDR3 reads CASSFGQGLIPQHF. The CDR3 DNA follows: TGTGCCAGCAGCTTCGGACAGGGGCTAATACCCCAGCATTTT.

The chain joins TRBV19 to TRBJ2-7, with TRBD1 matching over 7 bases. Germline trimming cut 3 bases from V and 0 bases from J; bases unmatched to any gene: 2. Germline loops: CDR1 LNHDA, CDR2 SQIVND (reference sequence). The CDR3 contains 14 residues. CDR3 bases: TGTGCCAGTAGTATCGGGACAGACTCCTACGAGCAGTACTTC. Its protein product is CASSIGTDSYEQYF.

V is TRBV5-4 and J is TRBJ2-1, with TRBD2 identical over 10 bases. There are 15 residues in the CDR3. Germline lookup yields CDR1 SGHNT and CDR2 YYREEE (reference sequence). V shed 0 bases, J shed 6 bases, and the junction held 3 bases outside the gene matches. Here the CDR3 reads CASSLGAGGPNEQFF. CDR3 bases: TGTGCCAGCAGCTTGGGAGCGGGGGGGCCCAATGAGCAGTTCTTC.

This chain joins TRBV5-6 and TRBJ1-3; TRBD1 might be the D (5 bases). CDR1 is SGHDT and CDR2 is YYEEEE in the germline V gene. There are 12 residues in the CDR3. V dropped 3 bases and J dropped 6 bases, with 7 bases sitting between them. DNA of the CDR3: TGTGCCAGCAGCTCGACAGCAAACACCATATATTTT. This translates into CASSSTANTIYF.

This clone was counted only a few times. The V gene is TRBV9, the J gene TRBJ1-1; D remains unclear. V was cut by 0 bases and J by 0 bases, with 3 bases left in between. Germline CDR1 SGDLS, CDR2 YYNGEE. The CDR3 covers 13 residues. For the CDR3, the DNA is TGTGCCAGCAGCGTAGCTCTGAACACTGAAGCTTTCTTT. This sequence encodes CASSVALNTEAFF.

The chain joins TRBV19 to TRBJ1-3; D might be TRBD1 (5 bases). Deletions cut 6 bases from V and 0 bases from J, with 9 bases between. This CDR3 comprises 14 residues. Per germline, CDR1 LNHDA and CDR2 SQIVND (reference sequence). The CDR3 region is CASRGEFSGNTIYF. The CDR3 DNA reads as TGTGCCAGTAGAGGGGAATTCTCTGGAAACACCATATATTTT.

This chain uses TRBV20-1 with TRBJ2-5; D gene uncertain. The germline V gene has CDR1 DFQATT and CDR2 SNEGSKA (reference sequence). CDR3 length: 11 residues. V was trimmed by 4 bases and J by 3 bases, leaving 6 bases between them. Here the CDR3 reads CSAIPKETQYF. In DNA, the CDR3 is TGCAGTGCTATCCCCAAAGAGACCCAGTACTTC.

The genes are TRBV5-1 and TRBJ2-7; TRBD1 aligns across 7 bases. The junction had 11 bases not matched to a gene; V was cut back by 0 bases and J by 2 bases. This CDR3 spans 17 amino acids. CDR1 SGHRS and CDR2 YFSETQ come from the germline V gene. The CDR3 DNA reads as TGCGCCAGCAGCTTGGAGGTCTGGACAGGTAGGACCTACGAGCAGTACTTC. Translated, it gives CASSLEVWTGRTYEQYF.

The V gene is TRBV19, the J gene TRBJ1-2; D may be TRBD1 (6 bases). Germline V gene lookup returns CDR1 LNHDA and CDR2 SQIVND (reference sequence). The CDR3 totals 14 residues. V was cut by 4 bases and J by 1 base, with 10 bases left in between. Here the CDR3 reads CASSRGGDNYGYTF. The DNA of the CDR3 is TGTGCCAGTAGTAGAGGGGGAGATAACTATGGCTACACCTTC.

The chain uses TRBV2 and TRBJ1-5; D uncertain. This CDR3 contains 14 residues. With 4 bases removed from V and 0 bases from J, the gap between germline ends came to 7 bases. Germline V gene lookup returns CDR1 SNHLY and CDR2 FYNNEI. Here the CDR3 reads CASSGTRSNQPQHF. Here the CDR3 DNA reads TGTGCCAGCAGTGGCACACGTAGCAATCAGCCCCAGCATTTT.